This record looks at one TCR beta chain sequence and its context. Its recognized antigen is unknown. The junction differs from germline at one of its ends, possibly a read error. The entry originates in a study of tumor and adjacent non-tumor tissue in lung cancer (dated by TCRdb to 2016 to 2018). In terms of the full investigation: The cohort included eleven to twelve adenocarcinoma, 2 squamous cell carcinoma and 1 small cell lung cancer patients. The approximately 15 patients were aged about 30 to 80 years, included about ten men and 5 women, and had TNM stage I to III disease. A total of roughly 120,000,000 productive TCRbeta reads were generated by sequencing, corresponding to an average of about 4.17 million reads per sample. The study compared bulk TCRbeta repertoires between lung tumor tissue and matched distant non-tumor lung tissue from 15 or so lung cancer patients. For each patient, one tumor sample and one normal lung sample were taken, giving some 33 paired specimens that underwent TCRbeta CDR3 sequencing. Beyond this particular receptor, the publication reports: Only 15 or so patients were included in the cohort, and the need for larger samples and more detailed clinical data was noted by the authors. Because peripheral blood was not sequenced, the blood TCRbeta repertoires of the lung cancer patients in the study went unexamined. The sequencing platform is not named in the methods, and unique molecular identifiers are not mentioned. Significantly higher TCR diversity (inverse Simpson) was observed in tumor tissue than in normal lung tissue (approximately 440 vs 150, P = 0.0075, Mann-Whitney U test). The top 100 clones made up a significantly larger cumulative share of the repertoire in normal lung than in tumor tissue. TCR diversity was significantly higher in younger patients, and greater tumor TCR diversity was associated with shorter overall survival and shorter disease-free survival.

Measured from the cysteine to the phenylalanine, the CDR3 is 14 residues long. Only the CDR3 part of the read is kept: 42 bases, read in frame from the first base. Sequences SGHTA (CDR1) and FQGTGA (CDR2) are obtained from the germline V gene. Bulk unsorted tissue served as the source for RNA extraction, and RNA quality was assessed using a NanoDrop ND-1000 and an Agilent 2100. Newly diagnosed lung cancer patients without prior chemotherapy who had been admitted for thoracic surgery in China between August and November 2014 were enrolled as donors. The study excluded patients who had received radiotherapy or chemotherapy before or who had another cancer at the same time. Pieces of surgical tissue measuring roughly 1-2.1 cm3 were kept in RNAlater solution and held at -80 degrees C until needed. Libraries were constructed by multiplex PCR. Reads for this sample came from an Illumina HiSeq 2500. TCRbeta libraries were built by three rounds of nested PCR using primers (Table S4), following protocols modified from ARM-PCR. Before sequencing, PCR products in the 200-500 bp range were cut out of the gel and cleaned up using the QIAquick gel extraction kit. Per the original workflow: Trimmomatic was used to clean the reads, FLASH was used to merge the reads into complete CDR3 sequences, and MiTCR was used to assign the reads to V(D)J germline segments. VDJtools was used to compute clonal diversity as the inverse Simpson's index. In-frame sequences lacking a premature stop codon were counted as productive reads. The public sequencing data were trimmed at Q25 with fastp and processed into clonotypes with MiXCR by TCRdb, which kept only in-frame beta chains. Merged by CDR3 protein, the rows form single entries marked with the most common genes and DNA. For this entry, the V and J calls and clone size follow TCRdb and not the study's own pipeline. The table for this sample lists about 200,000 distinct CDR3 sequences; approximately 74% of them were counted only once. Less than 25% of the sample belongs to the ten largest clones.

This sequence was found in a man aged 55 to 70 with non-small cell lung cancer. The sample comprised lung tumor tissue. The rearrangement joined TRBV7-3 to TRBJ2-1; TRBD1 agrees with 10 junctional bases. The CDR3 here reads CTSTPTGGENEQFF. The DNA is TGTACCAGCACCCCGACAGGGGGCGAAAATGAGCAGTTCTTC.